Listed here are 8 T cell receptor beta chains from one sample, sequenced in a study of blood T cell repertoires in COVID-19. The table came from immunoSEQ multiplex PCR; TCRdb's copy has only in-frame clones and leaves some out. The sample lists some 180,000 clones, just under 80% occurring once. The source material was peripheral blood. These receptors originate from a woman over 75 with active or convalescent COVID-19.

As for this clone: Other DNA sequences in the same sample also yield this CDR3. The V call is TRBV11-2, the J call TRBJ1-2; TRBD1 agrees at 8 bases. In germline, CDR1 is SGHAT, CDR2 FQNNGV. The CDR3 is 14 residues long. The J segment lost 3 bases and the V segment lost 1 base, leaving 1 base of the junction unmatched. The CDR3, as DNA: TGTGCCAGCAGCTTAGGGACAGGGTACTATGGCTACACCTTC. Amino acid sequence: CASSLGTGYYGYTF.

A single count supports this clone. The rearrangement links TRBV7-2 to TRBJ2-2; the match to TRBD2 covers 9 bases. The J segment lost 6 bases and the V segment lost 6 bases, leaving 8 bases of the junction unmatched. CDR1 and CDR2 from the germline V gene are SGHTA and FQGNSA. CDR3 length: 15 residues. This chain's CDR3 is CASRRGGPSPGELFF. In DNA, the CDR3 is TGTGCCAGCAGGCGGGGGGGGCCCTCCCCCGGGGAGCTGTTTTTT.

In its sample, this clone was seen a few times. This chain uses TRBV23-1 with TRBJ1-2, with TRBD1 matching over 12 bases. TRBV23-1 is reported as an ORF; its role is uncertain. Trimming at V came to 7 bases and at J to 6 bases, leaving 9 bases not matched to a gene. CDR3 length equals 15 residues. For the CDR3, the DNA is TGCGCCAGCACCATTCCGGGACAGGGGGCCGATGGCTACACCTTC. Translation gives CASTIPGQGADGYTF.

This clone occurred once. The chain couples TRBV7-2 to TRBJ1-6; 7 nucleotides align to TRBD1. The trim removed 10 bases at V and 6 bases at J, leaving 9 bases unmatched. The CDR3 has 14 amino acids. From germline, CDR1 is SGHTA and CDR2 FQGNSA. CDR3 in DNA: TGTGCCACCTCTGGACAGGCCTCTAATTCACCCCTCCACTTT. As protein: CATSGQASNSPLHF.

V is TRBV28 and J is TRBJ1-2; 11 nucleotides align to TRBD1. CDR1 MDHEN and CDR2 SYDVKM come from the germline V gene. The CDR3 is 15 residues long. V lost 4 bases to trimming and J lost 3 bases; unmatched junction nucleotides: 4. The CDR3, as DNA: TGTGCCAGCAGTTGGGGACAGGGGGTTGACTATGGCTACACCTTC. It translates to CASSWGQGVDYGYTF.

The gene calls are TRBV5-1 and TRBJ2-1, with D tentatively TRBD2 (7 bases). Germline CDR1 is SGHRS and CDR2 is YFSETQ. The V end lost 5 bases, the J end lost 8 bases, and 17 bases lay between the germline ends. The CDR3 runs 14 residues. The CDR3 sequence: CASRGGVSSDEQFF. As DNA, the CDR3 is TGCGCCAGCAGAGGGGGGGTTAGTTCGGATGAGCAGTTCTTC. Complete variable domain (other parts from reference TRBV5-1 and TRBJ2-1): KAGVTQTPRYLIKTRGQQVTLSCSPISGHRSVSWYQQTPGQGLQFLFEYFSETQRNKGNFPGRFSGRQFSNSRSEMNVSTLELGDSALYLCASRGGVSSDEQFFGPGTRLTVL.

The rearrangement joins TRBV24-1 to TRBJ1-2; weak D call: TRBD1 (6 bases). The CDR3 length is 13 residues. The germline V gene encodes CDR1 KGHDR and CDR2 SFDVKD. V was trimmed by 4 bases and J by 4 bases, leaving 9 bases between them. The CDR3 region has the DNA TGTGCCACCAGTGAACAGGGCATCTATGGCTACACCTTC. Protein product: CATSEQGIYGYTF.

CDR3 region: CASSQDLTLTDTQYF. CDR3 nucleotide sequence: TGCGCCAGCAGCCAAGATCTCACGCTAACAGATACGCAGTATTTT. This rearrangement joins TRBV4-1 to TRBJ2-3; D is uncertain. The ends were cut back, 0 bases at V and 3 bases at J, with 10 bases in the middle. Germline V lookup: CDR1 MGHRA, CDR2 YSYEKL. The CDR3 runs to 15 residues.